Reported below is one T cell receptor beta chain. Its antigen remains unknown. The data were produced by immunoSEQ multiplex PCR, yet TCRdb's version contains in-frame clones alone and is incomplete. The sample records 350,000 to 500,000 clones, about 90% being singletons. With V trimmed by 4 bases and J by 4 bases, 8 bases remained unmatched. The CDR3 sequence is 15 residues long. Germline CDR1 SGHKS, CDR2 YYEKEE (reference sequence). These data are taken from a study of Ad26.COV2.S vaccination and SARS-CoV-2 variants. Study details: Ad26.COV2.S arm of COV1001 included the donor. Dosing was one shot or two shots 56 days apart.

Stated treatment: over 15 received Ad26.COV2.S at low or high dose, single or two shots; about 5 received placebo; per-sample allocation not given. Samples were taken on day 63 after the first vaccine or placebo injection. An Ad26 vector expressing Wuhan-strain SARS-CoV-2 spike constituted the vaccine. Study-wide points: People given the vaccine had a wider spike-specific TCR breadth than placebo recipients did.

This receptor was obtained from a person between 18 and 65 years old who received the Ad26.COV2.S COVID-19 vaccine or a placebo. Source: peripheral blood, taken in a trial of Ad26.COV2.S vaccine versus placebo. The rearrangement joins TRBV5-5 to TRBJ1-1; TRBD1 matches at 9 bases. The CDR3 region has the DNA TGTGCCAGCAGCCCCCACAGGGGGCTCGGCACTGAAGCTTTCTTT. It specifies CASSPHRGLGTEAFF.